Listed below are T cell receptor beta chains from one sample, sequenced in a study of cytomegalovirus exposure and HLA in healthy donors. Clones were read by immunoSEQ multiplex PCR, and TCRdb kept only the in-frame ones, dropping some. This sample has about 88,000 clones, with 80% to 90% found just once. Sequences were obtained from PBMCs. These receptors came from a man younger than 35 in good health and CMV-seronegative. Both conserved end residues are part of each CDR3. Each record gives: clone size, J gene, D gene, V gene, CDR3 protein, CDR3 DNA. A D gene is named only where the DNA matches it firmly. Only some rows state a clone size, as once, few, many or a class for expanded clones.

clone size: -
J gene: TRBJ2-2
D gene: -
V gene: TRBV5-3
CDR3 protein: CARSLAGGLNTGELFF
CDR3 DNA: TGTGCCAGAAGCTTGGCCGGGGGTCTCAACACCGGGGAGCTGTTTTTT

clone size: -
J gene: TRBJ2-1
D gene: TRBD2
V gene: TRBV5-1
CDR3 protein: CASSPTSGYSSYNEQFF
CDR3 DNA: TGCGCCAGCAGCCCCACTAGCGGGTATAGCTCCTACAATGAGCAGTTCTTC

clone size: -
J gene: TRBJ2-6
D gene: TRBD1
V gene: TRBV5-1
CDR3 protein: CASSSIPDRGPAGANVLTF
CDR3 DNA: TGCGCCAGCAGCTCGATCCCCGACAGGGGGCCGGCTGGGGCCAACGTCCTGACTTTC

clone size: -
J gene: TRBJ2-5
D gene: TRBD1
V gene: TRBV19
CDR3 protein: CASSIGQGGAETQYF
CDR3 DNA: TGTGCCAGTAGTATCGGACAGGGGGGAGCGGAGACCCAGTACTTC

clone size: once
J gene: TRBJ2-3
D gene: TRBD2
V gene: TRBV7-6
CDR3 protein: CASSLSGGTGGLFGTDTQYF
CDR3 DNA: TGTGCCAGCAGCTTATCGGGTGGAACGGGAGGGCTGTTTGGAACAGATACGCAGTATTTT

clone size: once
J gene: TRBJ1-1
D gene: TRBD1
V gene: TRBV28
CDR3 protein: CASRGTGRIYTEAFF
CDR3 DNA: TGTGCCAGCAGGGGGACAGGGAGGATTTACACTGAAGCTTTCTTT

clone size: -
J gene: TRBJ1-2
D gene: TRBD1
V gene: TRBV6-6
CDR3 protein: CASSYYRTGGPDGYTF
CDR3 DNA: TGTGCCAGCAGTTACTATCGGACAGGGGGCCCTGATGGCTACACCTTC

clone size: -
J gene: TRBJ2-1
D gene: -
V gene: TRBV6-5
CDR3 protein: CASRTPVGHEQFF
CDR3 DNA: TGTGCCAGCAGGACCCCAGTGGGCCATGAGCAGTTCTTC

clone size: -
J gene: TRBJ2-1
D gene: -
V gene: TRBV6-5
CDR3 protein: CASGRVYNEQFF
CDR3 DNA: TGTGCCAGCGGCAGGGTTTACAATGAGCAGTTCTTC

clone size: -
J gene: TRBJ1-1
D gene: -
V gene: TRBV27
CDR3 protein: CASSLGQNTEAFF
CDR3 DNA: TGTGCCAGCAGTTTGGGACAAAACACTGAAGCTTTCTTT

clone size: -
J gene: TRBJ2-1
D gene: -
V gene: TRBV7-2
CDR3 protein: CASSYRGLLLEQFF
CDR3 DNA: TGTGCCAGCAGCTACAGGGGACTCCTCTTAGAGCAGTTCTTC

clone size: -
J gene: TRBJ2-1
D gene: TRBD1
V gene: TRBV19
CDR3 protein: CASAPDRGYYNEQFF
CDR3 DNA: TGTGCCAGCGCCCCAGACAGGGGATACTACAATGAGCAGTTCTTC

clone size: once
J gene: TRBJ2-5
D gene: -
V gene: TRBV15
CDR3 protein: CATSRGRYGETQYF
CDR3 DNA: TGTGCCACCAGCAGAGGGCGGTACGGAGAGACCCAGTACTTC

clone size: -
J gene: TRBJ2-5
D gene: TRBD1
V gene: TRBV5-1
CDR3 protein: CASSFQGAGETQYF
CDR3 DNA: TGCGCCAGCAGCTTCCAGGGGGCCGGGGAGACCCAGTACTTC

clone size: few
J gene: TRBJ1-1
D gene: -
V gene: TRBV27
CDR3 protein: CASSGGGYKELYTEAFF
CDR3 DNA: TGTGCCAGCAGTGGGGGGGGCTACAAAGAGCTATACACTGAAGCTTTCTTT

clone size: few
J gene: TRBJ2-7
D gene: -
V gene: TRBV10-3
CDR3 protein: CAISTPTGEYEQYF
CDR3 DNA: TGTGCCATCAGTACTCCGACGGGGGAGTACGAGCAGTACTTC